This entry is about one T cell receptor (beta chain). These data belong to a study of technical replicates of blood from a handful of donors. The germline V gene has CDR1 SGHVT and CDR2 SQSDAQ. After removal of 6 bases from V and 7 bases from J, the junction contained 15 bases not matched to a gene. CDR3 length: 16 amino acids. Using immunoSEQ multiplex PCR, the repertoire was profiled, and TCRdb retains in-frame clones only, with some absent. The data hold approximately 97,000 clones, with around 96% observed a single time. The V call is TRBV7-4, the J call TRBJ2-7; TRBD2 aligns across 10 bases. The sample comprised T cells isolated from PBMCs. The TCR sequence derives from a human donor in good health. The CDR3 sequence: CASSCPPLAGAQEQYF. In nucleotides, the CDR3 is TGTGCCAGCAGTTGTCCACCGCTAGCGGGAGCTCAAGAGCAGTACTTC.